The 14 T cell receptor beta chains presented below share a single source sample, sequenced in a study of cytomegalovirus exposure and HLA in healthy donors. Profiling relied on immunoSEQ multiplex PCR, and the TCRdb table lists in-frame clones only, not all of them. The sample holds around 300,000 clones, around 90% seen once. Sequencing used PBMCs. These receptors were obtained from a man aged 25 to 45 in good health and CMV-seronegative.

The V and J genes are TRBV2 and TRBJ2-2; TRBD1 might be the D (6 bases). V was cut by 7 bases and J by 0 bases, with 12 bases left in between. Germline CDR1 reads SNHLY; CDR2 reads FYNNEI. CDR3 length: 15 residues. The CDR3 bases are TGTGCCAGCAAGGACAGAGTCGCGAACACCGGGGAGCTGTTTTTT. It specifies CASKDRVANTGELFF.

The rearrangement joins TRBV6-5 to TRBJ2-1, with D possibly matching TRBD2 (6 bases). Per germline, CDR1 MNHEY and CDR2 SVGAGI. This CDR3 contains 15 residues. The V gene lost 4 bases and the J gene lost 7 bases, with 17 bases spanning the gap. The CDR3 region has the DNA TGTGCCAGCAGTTCCTTCGGGGGAAGGAAAAATGAGCAGTTCTTC. Translated, it gives CASSSFGGRKNEQFF.

This CDR3 is CASSDSSTANYGYTF. The CDR3 region has the DNA TGTGCCAGCAGTGACTCGTCGACAGCTAACTATGGCTACACCTTC. The chain carries TRBV6-4 and TRBJ1-2; tentatively, D is TRBD1 (5 bases). Trimming took 0 bases from V and 0 from J, leaving 8 bases between them. Germline CDR1 and CDR2: MRHNA and SNTAGT. This CDR3 is 15 amino acids long.

V gene TRBV5-1 combines with J gene TRBJ1-1; TRBD1 is a possible D gene (5 bases). The V end was cut by 1 base, the J end by 4 bases, with 11 bases between. This CDR3 region has 14 residues. The germline V gene has CDR1 SGHRS and CDR2 YFSETQ. CDR3 protein: CASSLYQGGTEAFF. CDR3 nucleotide sequence: TGCGCCAGCAGCTTGTATCAGGGAGGCACTGAAGCTTTCTTT.

V usage is TRBV2 and J usage is TRBJ1-5, with D possibly matching TRBD1 (5 bases). Trimming took 3 bases from V and 7 from J, leaving 13 bases between them. This CDR3 comprises 14 residues. The germline CDR1 and CDR2 sequences are SNHLY and FYNNEI. The CDR3 loop is CASSDGGGRQPQHF. The CDR3 region has the DNA TGTGCCAGCAGTGATGGGGGAGGGCGGCAGCCCCAGCATTTT.

The chain uses TRBV10-3 and TRBJ1-2, with D perhaps TRBD1 (5 bases). Germline V gene data show CDR1 as ENHRY and CDR2 as SYGVKD. Trimming stripped 3 bases from V and 5 bases from J, with 7 bases between. The CDR3 is 12 amino acids. The DNA for the CDR3 is TGTGCCATCAGTGAAGGGGTTTATGGCTACACCTTC. Protein product: CAISEGVYGYTF.

V is TRBV7-2 and J is TRBJ1-2, with D unresolved. From germline, CDR1 is SGHTA and CDR2 FQGNSA. The CDR3 extends over 16 amino acids. Trimming stripped 5 bases from V and 2 bases from J, with 18 bases between. This chain's CDR3 is CASSQPQAGGNYGYTF. CDR3 DNA: TGTGCCAGCAGCCAGCCCCAGGCCGGCGGGAACTATGGCTACACCTTC.

This chain links TRBV14 with TRBJ1-6; D is undetermined. The V gene lost 0 bases and the J gene lost 2 bases, with 11 bases spanning the gap. The CDR3 has 17 amino acids. CDR1 SGHDN and CDR2 FVKESK come from the germline V gene. CDR3 bases: TGTGCCAGCAGCCAAGATACGGGAGGCACCTATAATTCACCCCTCCACTTT. This encodes CASSQDTGGTYNSPLHF.

The chain carries TRBV7-6 and TRBJ1-5; 9 bases line up with TRBD1. Looked up from germline, CDR1 is SGHVS and CDR2 is FNYEAQ. This CDR3 comprises 13 residues. Trimming cost V 5 bases and J 7 bases; bases outside gene matches: 3. The CDR3 coding sequence is TGTGCCAGCAGCCAAGGACAGGGGCAGCCCCAGCATTTT. Translating gives CASSQGQGQPQHF.

This clone has just one count. The V call is TRBV18, the J call TRBJ2-7, with 7 nucleotides matching TRBD1. V lost 5 bases, J lost 3 bases, and 4 bases stayed unmatched. Germline V gives CDR1 KGHSH, CDR2 LQKENI. The CDR3 runs 13 residues. CDR3: CASSEGQSYEQYF. Here the CDR3 DNA reads TGTGCCAGCTCAGAGGGACAGAGCTACGAGCAGTACTTC.

V gene TRBV15 combines with J gene TRBJ1-1; 9 positions agree with TRBD1. CDR1 and CDR2 (germline): LNHNV, YYDKDF (reference sequence). The CDR3 has 17 amino acids. V dropped 1 base and J dropped 0; count of bases not matched to a gene: 6. The CDR3 coding sequence is TGTGCCACCAGCAGAGCGGGGACAGGGCCTATGAACACTGAAGCTTTCTTT. It specifies CATSRAGTGPMNTEAFF. The full variable domain, in which reference TRBV15 and TRBJ1-1 provide the parts outside the CDR3, is DAMVIQNPRYQVTQFGKPVTLSCSQTLNHNVMYWYQQKSSQAPKLLFHYYDKDFNNEADTPDNFQSRRPNTSFCFLDIRSPGLGDTAMYLCATSRAGTGPMNTEAFFGQGTRLTVV.

V gene TRBV4-3 combines with J gene TRBJ1-2; D gene uncertain. V was clipped by 1 base and J by 7 bases, with 22 bases between them. Germline loops: CDR1 LGHNA, CDR2 YSLEER. The CDR3 is 17 amino acids. CDR3 coding DNA: TGCGCCAGCAGCCAAGCCATCGTAAGGGAACTAGATGGTGGCTACACCTTC. It encodes CASSQAIVRELDGGYTF.

This chain connects TRBV7-9 to TRBJ2-7; the D gene is possibly TRBD1 (6 bases). Germline assignment: CDR1 SEHNR and CDR2 FQNEAQ (reference sequence). The CDR3 consists of 13 residues. Trimming removed 4 bases from V and 6 bases from J, with 13 bases in between. The CDR3 protein is CASSSGTGSEQYF. The CDR3 bases are TGTGCCAGCAGCTCAGGAACAGGGTCCGAGCAGTACTTC.

This chain connects TRBV15 to TRBJ1-1; D perhaps matches TRBD1 (5 bases). The V end was cut by 0 bases, the J end by 4 bases, with 12 bases between. CDR1 LNHNV and CDR2 YYDKDF come from the germline V gene (reference sequence). The CDR3 covers 15 residues. CDR3 DNA sequence: TGTGCCACCAGCAGAGATTTGGCAGGGCCCACTGAAGCTTTCTTT. This translates into CATSRDLAGPTEAFF.